These 3 T cell receptor beta chains were sequenced from one sample in a study of blood T cells in healthy people across ages. Using a J-beta primer mix together with a sample-barcoded 5' primer, a second PCR was run for roughly 6 to 11 cycles. TCRdb fed the 5' RACE reads into MiXCR, producing one record per CDR3 protein. This sample yields roughly 900,000 distinct CDR3 sequences, of which more than 25% are seen a single time; 15% to 20% belongs to the top ten. The sequenced sample consisted of blood. These receptors were taken from a woman older than 75 in good health.

This clonotype has more than one count but fewer than ten. The chain is built from TRBV27 and TRBJ1-1, with 7 bases aligning to TRBD1. V shed 10 bases, J shed 1 base, and the junction held 9 bases outside the gene matches. The germline V gene has CDR1 MNHEY and CDR2 SMNVEV (reference sequence). This CDR3 spans 14 amino acids. CDR3 nucleotides: TGTGCCACCTTACCGGGACAGAGGAACACTGAAGCTTTCTTT. This codes for CATLPGQRNTEAFF.

Worth noting for this clonotype: The germline gene is not matched at one end of the junction; a read error may be the cause. The chain carries TRBV28 and TRBJ2-3, with 7 bases identical to TRBD2. CDR1 and CDR2 (germline): MDHEN, SYDVKM. The CDR3 loop spans 14 amino acids. CDR3 in amino acids: CTSRSGGSTDTQYF. The CDR3 bases are TGTACCAGCAGATCGGGGGGAAGCACAGATACGCAGTATTTT.

This clonotype was picked up a small number of times. The J gene is TRBJ1-1, the V gene TRBV2; perhaps TRBD1 as D (5 bases). The V end was cut by 6 bases, the J end by 8 bases, with 16 bases between. The length of the CDR3 is 13 residues. Germline loops: CDR1 SNHLY, CDR2 FYNNEI. CDR3 sequence (DNA): TGTGCCAGCAGATCCGGGGGGTTCTTAGAAGCTTTCTTT. As protein: CASRSGGFLEAFF.